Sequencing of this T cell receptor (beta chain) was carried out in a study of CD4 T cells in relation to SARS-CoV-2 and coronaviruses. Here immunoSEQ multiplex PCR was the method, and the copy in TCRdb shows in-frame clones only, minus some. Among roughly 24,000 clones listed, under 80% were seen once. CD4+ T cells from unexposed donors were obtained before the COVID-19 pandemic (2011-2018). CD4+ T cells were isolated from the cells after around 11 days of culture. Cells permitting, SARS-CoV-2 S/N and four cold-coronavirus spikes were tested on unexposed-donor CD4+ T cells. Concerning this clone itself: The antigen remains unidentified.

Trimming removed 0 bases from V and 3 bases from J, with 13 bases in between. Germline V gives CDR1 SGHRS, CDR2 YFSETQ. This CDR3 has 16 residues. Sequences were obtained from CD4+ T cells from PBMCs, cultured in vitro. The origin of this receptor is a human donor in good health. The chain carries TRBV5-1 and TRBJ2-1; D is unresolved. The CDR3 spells CASSLEGANLYNEQFF. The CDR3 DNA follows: TGCGCCAGCAGCTTGGAAGGTGCGAACCTCTACAATGAGCAGTTCTTC.